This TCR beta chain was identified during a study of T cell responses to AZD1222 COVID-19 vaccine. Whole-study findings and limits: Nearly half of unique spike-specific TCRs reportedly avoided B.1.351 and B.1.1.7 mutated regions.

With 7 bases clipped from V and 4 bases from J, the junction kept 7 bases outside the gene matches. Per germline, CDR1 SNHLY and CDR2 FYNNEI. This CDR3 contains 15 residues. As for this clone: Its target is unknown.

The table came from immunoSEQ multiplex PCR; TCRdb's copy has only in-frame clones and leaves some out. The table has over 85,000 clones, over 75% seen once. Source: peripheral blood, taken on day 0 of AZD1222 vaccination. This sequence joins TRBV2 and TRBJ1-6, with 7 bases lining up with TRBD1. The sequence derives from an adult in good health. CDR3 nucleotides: TGTGCCAGCATCCGGGACAGCAATTATAATTCACCCCTCCACTTT. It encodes CASIRDSNYNSPLHF.